This is a list of T cell receptor beta chains from one sample in a study of HIV-infected patients and healthy controls. From the 5' RACE reads, TCRdb called clonotypes with MiXCR, one entry per CDR3 protein. Of several thousand distinct CDR3 sequences listed, around 8.2% are singletons. Sequencing was performed on blood, taken before antiretroviral therapy. The receptors come from an adult with HIV infection. The donor label of this sample is uncertain. Each CDR3 is given without its conserved first and last residue. The order of the fields is V gene, D gene, CDR3 protein. A D gene is named only where the DNA matches it firmly.

V gene: TRBV4-2; D gene: NA; CDR3 protein: ASSQETAGDTEAF
V gene: TRBV29-1; D gene: TRBD1; CDR3 protein: SVVTGATEAF
V gene: TRBV5-1; D gene: NA; CDR3 protein: ASSLAGIGETQY
V gene: TRBV6-6; D gene: TRBD1; CDR3 protein: ASRSQGEGYGYT
V gene: TRBV6-5; D gene: NA; CDR3 protein: ASSMSAGGNQPQH
V gene: TRBV29-1; D gene: TRBD1; CDR3 protein: SGYGTENTEAF
V gene: TRBV19; D gene: NA; CDR3 protein: ASSILTANQPQH
V gene: TRBV2; D gene: TRBD2; CDR3 protein: AGRSGGDTDTQY
V gene: TRBV12-3/TRBV12-4; D gene: TRBD1; CDR3 protein: ASSLARDRGRNEQF
V gene: TRBV4-1; D gene: NA; CDR3 protein: ASSPPQLYNEQF
V gene: TRBV5-1; D gene: NA; CDR3 protein: ASSLGPGGIGTEAF
V gene: TRBV7-2; D gene: NA; CDR3 protein: ASSLDGQYGYT
V gene: TRBV29-1; D gene: TRBD1; CDR3 protein: SVEGQTDTEAF
V gene: TRBV6-6; D gene: NA; CDR3 protein: ASSYSRPEQPQH
V gene: TRBV20-1; D gene: TRBD1; CDR3 protein: SARAATFTGGVTGELF
V gene: TRBV25-1; D gene: NA; CDR3 protein: ASSENGTPEAF
V gene: TRBV6-6; D gene: NA; CDR3 protein: ASSWGPSTNTEAF
V gene: TRBV11-1; D gene: NA; CDR3 protein: ASSLGGLYEQY
V gene: TRBV7-6; D gene: NA; CDR3 protein: ASSAGPANPPNNEQF
V gene: TRBV3-1; D gene: NA; CDR3 protein: ASTRGAATGPSRYGYT
V gene: TRBV12-3/TRBV12-4; D gene: NA; CDR3 protein: ASTHRGNTIY
V gene: TRBV19; D gene: TRBD2; CDR3 protein: ASSITGTSGGARDTQY
V gene: TRBV9; D gene: NA; CDR3 protein: ASSVGGDPRQPQH
V gene: TRBV30; D gene: TRBD2; CDR3 protein: AWKLAGGNEQF
V gene: TRBV10-3; D gene: TRBD1; CDR3 protein: AIRRTGSNYGYT
V gene: TRBV11-2; D gene: NA; CDR3 protein: ASSLAAGAQETQY
V gene: TRBV20-1; D gene: NA; CDR3 protein: SASTERINNEQF
V gene: TRBV19; D gene: TRBD1; CDR3 protein: ASSIDRAGGPSKYGYT
V gene: TRBV19; D gene: NA; CDR3 protein: ASSVAQSAVNTEAF
V gene: TRBV14; D gene: TRBD1; CDR3 protein: ASSQDDRVHEQY
V gene: TRBV6-6; D gene: TRBD2; CDR3 protein: ASSYGGGGFLGETQY
V gene: TRBV30; D gene: NA; CDR3 protein: AWSPGQLNEKLF